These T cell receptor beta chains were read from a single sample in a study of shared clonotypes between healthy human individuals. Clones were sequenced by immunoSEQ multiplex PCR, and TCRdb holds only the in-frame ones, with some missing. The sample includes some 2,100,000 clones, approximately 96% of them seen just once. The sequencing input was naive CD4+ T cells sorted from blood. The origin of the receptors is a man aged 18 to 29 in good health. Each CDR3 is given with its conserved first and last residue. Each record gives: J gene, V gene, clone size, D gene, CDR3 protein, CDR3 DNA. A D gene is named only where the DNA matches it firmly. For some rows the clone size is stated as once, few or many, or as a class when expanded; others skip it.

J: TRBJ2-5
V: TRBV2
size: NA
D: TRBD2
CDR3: CASKEAGGETQYF
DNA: TGTGCCAGCAAAGAAGCGGGGGGAGAGACCCAGTACTTC

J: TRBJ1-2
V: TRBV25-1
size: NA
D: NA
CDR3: CASQKNGGRGASYGYTF
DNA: TGTGCCAGCCAAAAGAACGGTGGCAGGGGCGCTTCGTATGGCTACACCTTC

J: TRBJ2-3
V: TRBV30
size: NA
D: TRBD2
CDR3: CAWSLLAGTDTQYF
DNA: TGTGCCTGGAGTTTGCTAGCGGGCACAGATACGCAGTATTTT

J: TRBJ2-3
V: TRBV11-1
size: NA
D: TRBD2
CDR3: CASSPDSGGPTDTQYF
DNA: TGTGCCAGCAGCCCCGATAGCGGGGGGCCGACAGATACGCAGTATTTT

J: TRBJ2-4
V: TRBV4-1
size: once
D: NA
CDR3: CASRTQAEVAKNIQYF
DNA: TGCGCCAGCCGTACTCAGGCGGAGGTGGCCAAAAACATTCAGTACTTC

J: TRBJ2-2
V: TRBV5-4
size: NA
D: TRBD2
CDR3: CASSLPSGATGELFF
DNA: TGTGCCAGCAGCTTGCCTAGCGGGGCTACCGGGGAGCTGTTTTTT

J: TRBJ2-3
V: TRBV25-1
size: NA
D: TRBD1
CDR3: CASSEWGRGHFTDTQYF
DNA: TGTGCCAGCAGTGAATGGGGTAGGGGGCACTTCACAGATACGCAGTATTTT

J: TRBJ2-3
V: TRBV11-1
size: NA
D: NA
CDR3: CASSITAAEYTQYF
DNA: TGTGCCAGCAGCATCACAGCGGCTGAGTATACGCAGTATTTT

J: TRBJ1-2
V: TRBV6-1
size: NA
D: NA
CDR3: CASSDWGNRGYTF
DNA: TGTGCCAGCAGTGACTGGGGAAATCGTGGCTACACCTTC

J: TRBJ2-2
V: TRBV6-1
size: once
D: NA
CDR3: CASNVDSAGELFF
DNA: TGTGCCAGCAACGTCGACAGTGCCGGGGAGCTGTTTTTT

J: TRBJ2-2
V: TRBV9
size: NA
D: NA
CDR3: CASSRIATGELFF
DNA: TGTGCCAGCAGCCGTATAGCAACCGGGGAGCTGTTTTTT

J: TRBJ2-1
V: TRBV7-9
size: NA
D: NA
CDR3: CASSLETQNEQFF
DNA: TGTGCCAGCAGCTTAGAGACCCAGAATGAGCAGTTCTTC

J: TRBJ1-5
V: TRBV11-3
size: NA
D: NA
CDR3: CASSLETPRNQPQHF
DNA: TGTGCCAGCAGCTTAGAAACCCCCAGGAATCAGCCCCAGCATTTT

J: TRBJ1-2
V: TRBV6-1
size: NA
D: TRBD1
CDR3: CASSERGRGNGYTF
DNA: TGTGCCAGCAGTGAACGGGGCAGGGGGAATGGCTACACCTTC

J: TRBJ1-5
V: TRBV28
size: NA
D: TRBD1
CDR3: CASSSGTGGLSNQPQHF
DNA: TGTGCCAGCAGTTCGGGCACAGGGGGCCTGAGCAATCAGCCCCAGCATTTT

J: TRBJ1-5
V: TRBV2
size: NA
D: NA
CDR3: CASKGFSNQPQHF
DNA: TGTGCCAGCAAAGGGTTTTCAAATCAGCCCCAGCATTTT

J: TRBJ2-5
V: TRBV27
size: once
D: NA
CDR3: CASSPPGGRETQYF
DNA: TGTGCCAGCAGTCCCCCCGGTGGGAGAGAGACCCAGTACTTC

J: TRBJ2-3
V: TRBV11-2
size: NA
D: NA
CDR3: CASSRLLVWGTTSTDTQYF
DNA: TGTGCCAGCAGCCGATTGCTTGTATGGGGTACTACTAGCACAGATACGCAGTATTTT

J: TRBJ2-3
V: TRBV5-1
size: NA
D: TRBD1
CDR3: CASSYRTGNTDTQYF
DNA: TGCGCCAGCAGCTATCGGACAGGGAACACAGATACGCAGTATTTT

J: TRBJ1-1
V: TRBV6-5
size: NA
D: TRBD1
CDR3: CASRAGQFTEAFF
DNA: TGTGCCAGCAGGGCGGGACAGTTTACTGAAGCTTTCTTT

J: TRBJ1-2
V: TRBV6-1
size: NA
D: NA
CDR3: CASIDYGAGGGYTF
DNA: TGTGCCAGCATCGATTATGGGGCAGGAGGAGGCTACACCTTC

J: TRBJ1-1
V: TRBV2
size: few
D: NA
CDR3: CASTPQRGDTEAFF
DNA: TGTGCCAGCACCCCACAGAGGGGAGACACTGAAGCTTTCTTT

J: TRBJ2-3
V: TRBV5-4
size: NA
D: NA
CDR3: CASSSLAPDTQYF
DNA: TGTGCCAGCAGCTCCCTAGCCCCAGATACGCAGTATTTT

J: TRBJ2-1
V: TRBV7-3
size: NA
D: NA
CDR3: CASSLRGQVPYNEQFF
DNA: TGTGCCAGCAGCTTAAGGGGCCAGGTTCCCTACAATGAGCAGTTCTTC

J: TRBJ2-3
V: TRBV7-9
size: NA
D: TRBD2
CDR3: CASGTSGGYTDTQYF
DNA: TGTGCCAGTGGGACTAGCGGGGGGTACACAGATACGCAGTATTTT

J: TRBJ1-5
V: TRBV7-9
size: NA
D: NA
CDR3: CASSLEGGSNQPQHF
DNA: TGTGCCAGCAGCTTAGAGGGGGGTAGCAATCAGCCCCAGCATTTT

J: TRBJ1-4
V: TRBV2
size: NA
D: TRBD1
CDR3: CASRRGRDSEKLFF
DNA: TGTGCCAGCAGGAGAGGACGGGACAGCGAAAAACTGTTTTTT

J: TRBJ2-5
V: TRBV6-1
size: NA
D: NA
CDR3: CASSESGGRETQYF
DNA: TGTGCCAGCAGTGAATCCGGGGGCCGGGAGACCCAGTACTTC

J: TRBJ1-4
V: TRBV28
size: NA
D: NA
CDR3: CATGGRVVEKLFF
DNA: TGTGCCACCGGGGGTCGGGTCGTGGAAAAACTGTTTTTT

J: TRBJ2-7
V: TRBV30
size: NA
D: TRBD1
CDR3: CAWSKGQGAYEQYF
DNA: TGTGCCTGGAGTAAAGGACAGGGTGCCTACGAGCAGTACTTC